These T cell receptor beta chains were read from a single sample in a study of blood T cell repertoires in COVID-19. Sequencing was performed with immunoSEQ multiplex PCR; in TCRdb, only in-frame clones are kept and a portion is missing. Here the sample spans over 150,000 clones, 86% being singletons. Specimen: peripheral blood. These TCRs come from a man between 65 and 80 years old with active or convalescent COVID-19. Both conserved end residues are part of each CDR3. The D gene is left open where the match is weak.

CDR3aa,d_gene,v_gene,j_gene
CASSLSDRGYGYTF,TRBD1,TRBV18,TRBJ1-2
CSASGGALAGINTQYF,TRBD2,TRBV20-1,TRBJ2-3
CASSQDLTGLSSYEQYF,TRBD1,TRBV4-3,TRBJ2-7
CASNRVEFQPQHF,-,TRBV2,TRBJ1-5
CSVEPGQGITDTQYF,TRBD1,TRBV29-1,TRBJ2-3
CASRSGLERGEQYF,TRBD2,TRBV19,TRBJ2-7
CASSRPSNTEAFF,-,TRBV6-1,TRBJ1-1
CATSRGGERQPQHF,-,TRBV15,TRBJ1-5
CASSDSPYQPQHF,-,TRBV6-4,TRBJ1-5
CASSPGTGETEAFF,TRBD1,TRBV3-1/TRBV3-2,TRBJ1-1
CASKAGTAGNSPLHF,TRBD1,TRBV6-5,TRBJ1-6
CASSLYHSIVNSPLHF,-,TRBV7-8,TRBJ1-6
CASSSSRHEQYF,-,TRBV6-5,TRBJ2-7
CASSPQGGYGYTF,-,TRBV12-3/TRBV12-4,TRBJ1-2
CASSAPSDSEQFF,-,TRBV9,TRBJ2-1
CASSQDPTGSYGYTF,-,TRBV4-3,TRBJ1-2
CASSPHPGTRSDEQFF,TRBD2,TRBV28,TRBJ2-1
CATSRAKITVNEKLFF,-,TRBV15,TRBJ1-4
CASSLAPGLNTEAFF,-,TRBV7-2,TRBJ1-1
CASSGVYEQYF,-,TRBV12-3/TRBV12-4,TRBJ2-7
CASSQDDRGYGYTF,TRBD1,TRBV14,TRBJ1-2
CASYTGTGPDTQYF,TRBD1,TRBV6-5,TRBJ2-3
CASSSGGLNEKLFF,TRBD1,TRBV5-1,TRBJ1-4
CASSLSGRLNTEAFF,-,TRBV27,TRBJ1-1
CASSYGPNGKINEQFF,-,TRBV6-2/TRBV6-3,TRBJ2-1
CASSLLQDQETQYF,-,TRBV7-9,TRBJ2-5